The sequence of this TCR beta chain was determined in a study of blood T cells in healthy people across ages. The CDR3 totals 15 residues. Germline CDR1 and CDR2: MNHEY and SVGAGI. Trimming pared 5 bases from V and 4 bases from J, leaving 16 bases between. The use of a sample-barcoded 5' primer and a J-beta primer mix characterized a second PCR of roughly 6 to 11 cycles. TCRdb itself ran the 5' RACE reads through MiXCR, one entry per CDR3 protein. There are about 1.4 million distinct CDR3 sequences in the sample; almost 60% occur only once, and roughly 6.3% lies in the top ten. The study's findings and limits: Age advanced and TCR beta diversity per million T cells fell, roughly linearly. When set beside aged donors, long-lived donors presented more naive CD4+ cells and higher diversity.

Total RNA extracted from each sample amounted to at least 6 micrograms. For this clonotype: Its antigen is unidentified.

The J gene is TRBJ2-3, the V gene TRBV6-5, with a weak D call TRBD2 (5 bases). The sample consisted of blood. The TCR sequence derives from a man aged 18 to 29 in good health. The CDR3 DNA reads TGTGCCAGCAGTATCGGACTTGAGCAGGCAGATACGCAGTATTTT. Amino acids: CASSIGLEQADTQYF.